One and the same sample provided the 14 T cell receptor beta chains below, sequenced in a study of vaccination and CD4 T cells after COVID-19. The Oncomine TCR Beta short-read assay was what sequenced the DNA obtained from cultured CD4+ T cells. TCRdb passed the PCR reads through MiXCR, listing each CDR3 protein once. The sample contains about 12,000 distinct CDR3 sequences, under 40% of which appear only once. Their recognized antigens are unknown. Stated treatment: roughly nine-day PBMC culture with coronavirus spike peptide pools or control peptides (ViraFEST assay). The sample comprised cultured CD4+ T cells from blood. These receptors all stem from a human donor with COVID-19.

This clonotype was picked up a small number of times. J is TRBJ1-6 and V is TRBV11-2, with 12 bases fitting TRBD1. Per germline, CDR1 SGHAT and CDR2 FQNNGV. The CDR3 runs to 18 residues. The J segment lost 12 bases and the V segment lost 5 bases, leaving 17 bases of the junction unmatched. The CDR3, as DNA: TGTGCCAGCAGCCTTGTCGGGACAGGGGGCGATCTCCACCGACCCCTCCACTTT. Encoded protein: CASSLVGTGGDLHRPLHF.

In its sample, this clonotype was seen once. J is TRBJ2-1 and V is TRBV10-3; D unresolved. Germline CDR1 and CDR2: ENHRY and SYGVKD. The CDR3 spans 14 residues. The V and J ends lost 0 bases and 4 bases respectively, with 7 bases between them. The CDR3 region is CAISESSKYNEQFF. The DNA of the CDR3 is TGTGCCATCAGTGAGTCCTCCAAATACAATGAGCAGTTCTTC.

The chain has TRBV19 and TRBJ1-4; D is possibly TRBD1 (5 bases). The V end lost 4 bases, the J end lost 3 bases, and 15 bases lay between the germline ends. CDR3 length: 16 amino acids. The germline gives CDR1 LNHDA, CDR2 SQIVND (reference sequence). CDR3 in DNA: TGTGCCAGTAGTAGGGTCCGGGGCCCGCCTAATGAAAAACTGTTTTTT. Translated: CASSRVRGPPNEKLFF.

This clonotype was seen more than once but under ten times. The chain recombines TRBV7-2 with TRBJ2-7, with D unresolved. The CDR3 extends over 11 amino acids. CDR1 and CDR2 from the germline V gene are SGHTA and FQGNSA. Trimming removed 5 bases from V and 7 bases from J, with 9 bases in between. Written as DNA, the CDR3 is TGTGCCAGCAGCGCCCATGGGGAGCAGTACTTC. Translation: CASSAHGEQYF.

V usage is TRBV6-2 or TRBV6-3 and J usage is TRBJ2-5; perhaps TRBD2 as D (6 bases). CDR1 is MNHEY and CDR2 is SVGEGT in the germline V gene. The CDR3 runs 13 residues. V lost 11 bases and J lost 7, with 20 bases in between. CDR3 protein: CAGTGVDRRTQYF. CDR3 coding DNA: TGTGCCGGTACGGGAGTGGACCGGAGGACCCAGTACTTC.

This clonotype occurred a few times. The chain combines TRBV6-2 or TRBV6-3 with TRBJ2-2; 7 nucleotides agree with TRBD1. V lost 4 bases to trimming and J lost 4 bases; unmatched junction nucleotides: 6. The CDR3 contains 15 residues. Looked up from germline, CDR1 is MNHEY and CDR2 is SVGEGT. The CDR3 region is CASSWTGGITGELFF. In DNA form, the CDR3 reads TGTGCCAGCAGTTGGACAGGCGGTATCACCGGGGAGCTGTTTTTT.

This chain uses TRBV6-1 with TRBJ2-5; TRBD1 matches at 7 bases. This CDR3 contains 14 residues. V shed 4 bases, J shed 7 bases, and the junction held 9 bases outside the gene matches. Germline CDR1 and CDR2: MNHNS and SASEGT. CDR3 loop: CASSGTGTAMTQYF. CDR3 nucleotide sequence: TGTGCCAGCAGTGGAACCGGGACAGCCATGACCCAGTACTTC.

The V gene is TRBV6-2 or TRBV6-3, the J gene TRBJ2-3; D gene ambiguous. Trimming shortened V by 2 bases and J by 6 bases, and 21 bases separated the two germline ends. This CDR3 contains 17 residues. Germline CDR1 reads MNHEY; CDR2 reads SVGEGT. CDR3 coding DNA: TGTGCCAGCAGTTACGGTAGGTCGGCCGAAAGCGCCGATACGCAGTATTTT. Protein sequence: CASSYGRSAESADTQYF.

This clonotype has a handful of counts. CDR3 DNA: TGTGCCAGCAGCTTAGGGGACAGGGCGAACACTGAAGCTTTCTTT. It specifies CASSLGDRANTEAFF. This chain uses TRBV7-8 with TRBJ1-1; TRBD1 matches at 9 bases. Germline V gene sequence: CDR1 SGHVS, CDR2 FQNEAQ. The J segment lost 1 base and the V segment lost 1 base, leaving 1 base of the junction unmatched. The CDR3 has 15 residues. The full variable domain, rest sourced from reference TRBV7-8 and TRBJ1-1, is GAGVSQSPRYKVAKRGQDVALRCDPISGHVSLFWYQQALGQGPEFLTYFQNEAQLDKSGLPSDRFFAERPEGSVSTLKIQRTQQEDSAVYLCASSLGDRANTEAFFGQGTRLTVV.

This clonotype was detected only a few times. The chain combines TRBV6-1 with TRBJ1-6, with TRBD1 identical over 8 bases. CDR1 and CDR2 (germline): MNHNS, SASEGT. This CDR3 region has 14 residues. The junction had 12 bases not matched to a gene; V was cut back by 10 bases and J by 10 bases. In DNA form, the CDR3 reads TGTGCCACCAGGAGTAGACAGGGGCGCTCACCCCTCCACTTT. Its translation: CATRSRQGRSPLHF.

The chain couples TRBV7-3 to TRBJ2-1; D not resolved. The germline V and J ends were trimmed by 5 bases and 0 bases, with 14 bases remaining between them. The germline V gene has CDR1 SGHTA and CDR2 FQGTGA. There are 16 residues in the CDR3. As DNA, the CDR3 is TGTGCCAGCAGCCCAGAGATATCAAGCTCCTACAATGAGCAGTTCTTC. Residues: CASSPEISSSYNEQFF.

This chain connects TRBV27 to TRBJ1-6; TRBD1 is a possible D gene (6 bases). Trimming removed 5 bases from V and 7 bases from J, with 18 bases in between. The CDR3 length is 16 residues. Germline V gene sequence: CDR1 MNHEY, CDR2 SMNVEV (reference sequence). The CDR3 reads CASSPLRGAGNSPLHF. The CDR3 coding sequence is TGTGCCAGCAGTCCCCTTCGGGGGGCAGGGAATTCACCCCTCCACTTT.

The chain couples TRBV11-3 to TRBJ2-3; a possible D gene is TRBD2 (7 bases). The CDR3 contains 17 residues. Trimming left V 4 bases short and J 2 bases short, with 19 bases between. CDR1 is SGHNT and CDR2 is YENEEA in the germline V gene. The CDR3 region is CASSSGLAGANTDTQYF. The CDR3 DNA reads as TGTGCCAGCAGCTCGGGTTTGGCGGGGGCCAACACAGATACGCAGTATTTT.

The chain joins TRBV7-2 to TRBJ2-7; the D is unclear. V lost 5 bases and J lost 2, with 13 bases in between. The CDR3 covers 14 residues. Germline CDR1 and CDR2: SGHTA and FQGNSA. DNA of the CDR3: TGTGCCAGCAGCCTATGGACCTCCACCTACGAGCAGTACTTC. Amino acids: CASSLWTSTYEQYF. Full variable domain (rest looked up from reference TRBV7-2 and TRBJ2-7): GAGVSQSPSNKVTEKGKDVELRCDPISGHTALYWYRQSLGQGLEFLIYFQGNSAPDKSGLPSDRFSAERTGGSVSTLTIQRTQQEDSAVYLCASSLWTSTYEQYFGPGTRLTVT.